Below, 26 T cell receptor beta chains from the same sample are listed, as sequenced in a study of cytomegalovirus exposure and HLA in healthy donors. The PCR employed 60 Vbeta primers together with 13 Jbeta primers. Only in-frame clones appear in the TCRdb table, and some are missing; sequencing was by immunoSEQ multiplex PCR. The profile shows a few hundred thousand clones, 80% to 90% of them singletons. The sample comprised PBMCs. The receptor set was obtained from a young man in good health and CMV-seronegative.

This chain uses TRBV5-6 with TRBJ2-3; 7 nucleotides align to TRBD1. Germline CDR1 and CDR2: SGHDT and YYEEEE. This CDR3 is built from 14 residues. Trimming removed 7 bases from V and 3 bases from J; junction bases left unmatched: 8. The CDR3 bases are TGTGCCAGCCTCAAGACAGGGACAACAGATACGCAGTATTTT. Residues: CASLKTGTTDTQYF. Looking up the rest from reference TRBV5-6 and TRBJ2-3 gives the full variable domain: DAGVTQSPTHLIKTRGQQVTLRCSPKSGHDTVSWYQQALGQGPQFIFQYYEEEERQRGNFPDRFSGHQFPNYSSELNVNALLLGDSALYLCASLKTGTTDTQYFGPGTRLTVL.

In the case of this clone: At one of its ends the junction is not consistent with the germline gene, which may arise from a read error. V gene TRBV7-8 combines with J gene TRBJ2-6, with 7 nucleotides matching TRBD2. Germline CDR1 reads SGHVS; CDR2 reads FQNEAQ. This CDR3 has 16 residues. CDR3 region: CASSSIGGTGASVLTF. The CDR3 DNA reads TGTGCCAGCAGCAGTATCGGGGGGACTGGGGCCAGCGTCCTGACTTTC.

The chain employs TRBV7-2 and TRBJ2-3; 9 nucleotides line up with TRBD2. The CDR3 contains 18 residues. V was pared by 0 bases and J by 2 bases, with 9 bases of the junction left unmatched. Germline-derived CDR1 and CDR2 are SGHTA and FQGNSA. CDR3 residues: CASSLAQSGGISTDTQYF. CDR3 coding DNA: TGTGCCAGCAGCTTAGCGCAAAGCGGGGGGATATCCACAGATACGCAGTATTTT. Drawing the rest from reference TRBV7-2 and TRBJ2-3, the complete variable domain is GAGVSQSPSNKVTEKGKDVELRCDPISGHTALYWYRQSLGQGLEFLIYFQGNSAPDKSGLPSDRFSAERTGGSVSTLTIQRTQQEDSAVYLCASSLAQSGGISTDTQYFGPGTRLTVL.

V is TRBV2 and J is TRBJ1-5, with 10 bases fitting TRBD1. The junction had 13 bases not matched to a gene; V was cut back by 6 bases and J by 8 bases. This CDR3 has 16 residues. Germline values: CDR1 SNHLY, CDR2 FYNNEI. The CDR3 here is CASRRGQGGIREPQHF. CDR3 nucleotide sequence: TGTGCCAGCAGGAGAGGACAGGGGGGCATTCGGGAGCCCCAGCATTTT.

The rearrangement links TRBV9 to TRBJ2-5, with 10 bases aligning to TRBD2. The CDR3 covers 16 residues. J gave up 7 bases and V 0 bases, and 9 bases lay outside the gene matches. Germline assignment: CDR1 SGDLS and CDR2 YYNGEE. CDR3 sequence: CASSVVSSGGPSTQYF. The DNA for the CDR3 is TGTGCCAGCAGCGTAGTTTCTAGCGGGGGACCATCGACCCAGTACTTC.

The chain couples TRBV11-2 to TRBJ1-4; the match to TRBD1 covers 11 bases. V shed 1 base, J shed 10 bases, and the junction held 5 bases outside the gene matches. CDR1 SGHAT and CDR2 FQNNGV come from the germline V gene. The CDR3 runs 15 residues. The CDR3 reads CASSLGSGQGGKLFF. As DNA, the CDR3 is TGTGCCAGCAGCTTAGGGTCGGGACAGGGGGGAAAACTGTTTTTT.

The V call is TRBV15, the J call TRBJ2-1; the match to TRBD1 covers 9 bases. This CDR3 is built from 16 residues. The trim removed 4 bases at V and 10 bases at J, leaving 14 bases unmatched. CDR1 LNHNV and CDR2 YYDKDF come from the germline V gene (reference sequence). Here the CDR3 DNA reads TGTGCCACCAGCACCGCTCAAGGGACAGGGTATTGGGAGCAGTTCTTC. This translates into CATSTAQGTGYWEQFF.

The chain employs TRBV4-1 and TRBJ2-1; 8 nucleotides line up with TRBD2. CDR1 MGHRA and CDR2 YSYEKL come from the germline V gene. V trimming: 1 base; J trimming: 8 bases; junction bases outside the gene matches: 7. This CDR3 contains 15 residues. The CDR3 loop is CASSQVRQAGDEQFF. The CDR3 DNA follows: TGCGCCAGCAGCCAAGTGAGGCAAGCGGGGGATGAGCAGTTCTTC.

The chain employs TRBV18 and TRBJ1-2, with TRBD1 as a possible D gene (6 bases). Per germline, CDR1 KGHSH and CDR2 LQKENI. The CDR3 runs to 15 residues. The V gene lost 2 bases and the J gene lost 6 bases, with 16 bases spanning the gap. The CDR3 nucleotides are TGTGCCAGCTCACCAAGGGCAGGGGATTATGATGGCTACACCTTC. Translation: CASSPRAGDYDGYTF.

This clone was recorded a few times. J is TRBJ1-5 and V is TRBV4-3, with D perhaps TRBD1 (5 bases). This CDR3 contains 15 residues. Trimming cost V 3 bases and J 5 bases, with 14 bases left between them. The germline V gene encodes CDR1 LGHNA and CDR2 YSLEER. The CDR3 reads CASSQTANRDQPQHF. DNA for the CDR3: TGCGCCAGCAGCCAGACAGCGAACCGGGATCAGCCCCAGCATTTT.

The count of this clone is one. CDR3 sequence reads: CASSGVDGGYTQYF. The CDR3 DNA follows: TGTGCCAGCAGTGGGGTTGATGGGGGGTATACGCAGTATTTT. The rearrangement links TRBV28 to TRBJ2-3; D is possibly TRBD2 (6 bases). Germline V lookup: CDR1 MDHEN, CDR2 SYDVKM. There are 14 residues in the CDR3. Trimming removed 5 bases at V and 7 bases at J, with 16 bases between.

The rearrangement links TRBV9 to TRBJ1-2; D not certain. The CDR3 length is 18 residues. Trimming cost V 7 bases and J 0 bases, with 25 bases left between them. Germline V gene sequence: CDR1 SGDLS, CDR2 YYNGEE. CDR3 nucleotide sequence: TGTGCCAGCCTAATGGAGGTGAGATATAAACTATCTAACTATGGCTACACCTTC. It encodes CASLMEVRYKLSNYGYTF. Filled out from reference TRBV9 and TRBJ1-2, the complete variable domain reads DSGVTQTPKHLITATGQRVTLRCSPRSGDLSVYWYQQSLDQGLQFLIQYYNGEERAKGNILERFSAQQFPDLHSELNLSSLELGDSALYFCASLMEVRYKLSNYGYTFGSGTRLTVV.

The CDR3 loop reads CASSGERNSNQPQHF. The CDR3 nucleotides read TGTGCCAGCAGTGGGGAGCGAAATAGCAATCAGCCCCAGCATTTT. The chain uses TRBV2 and TRBJ1-5; no clear D gene. V was trimmed by 4 bases and J by 0 bases, leaving 10 bases between them. Germline V CDR1 and CDR2: SNHLY, FYNNEI. This CDR3 has 15 residues. Drawing the rest from reference TRBV2 and TRBJ1-5, the complete variable domain is EPEVTQTPSHQVTQMGQEVILRCVPISNHLYFYWYRQILGQKVEFLVSFYNNEISEKSEIFDDQFSVERPDGSNFTLKIRSTKLEDSAMYFCASSGERNSNQPQHFGDGTRLSIL.

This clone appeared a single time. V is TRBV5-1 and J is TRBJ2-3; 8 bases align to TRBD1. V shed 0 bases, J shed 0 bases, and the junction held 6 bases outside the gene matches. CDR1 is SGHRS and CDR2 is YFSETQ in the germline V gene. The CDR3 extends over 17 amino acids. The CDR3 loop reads CASSLAPGQASTDTQYF. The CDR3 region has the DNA TGCGCCAGCAGCTTGGCTCCGGGACAGGCGAGCACAGATACGCAGTATTTT.

CDR3: CASSLWGGTEAFF. In DNA, the CDR3 is TGTGCCAGCAGCTTGTGGGGAGGCACTGAAGCTTTCTTT. V gene TRBV5-4 combines with J gene TRBJ1-1, with no clear D. Germline-derived CDR1 and CDR2 are SGHNT and YYREEE (reference sequence). There are 13 residues in the CDR3. V dropped 1 base and J dropped 4 bases, with 8 bases sitting between them. Drawing the rest from reference TRBV5-4 and TRBJ1-1, the complete variable domain is ETGVTQSPTHLIKTRGQQVTLRCSSQSGHNTVSWYQQALGQGPQFIFQYYREEENGRGNFPPRFSGLQFPNYSSELNVNALELDDSALYLCASSLWGGTEAFFGQGTRLTVV.

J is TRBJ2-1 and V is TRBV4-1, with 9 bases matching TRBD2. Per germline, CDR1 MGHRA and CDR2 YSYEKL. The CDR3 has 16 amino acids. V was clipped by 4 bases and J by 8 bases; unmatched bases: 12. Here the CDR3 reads CASSPSGRGGLDEQFF. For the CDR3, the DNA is TGCGCCAGCAGCCCTTCGGGGCGGGGGGGTTTGGATGAGCAGTTCTTC.

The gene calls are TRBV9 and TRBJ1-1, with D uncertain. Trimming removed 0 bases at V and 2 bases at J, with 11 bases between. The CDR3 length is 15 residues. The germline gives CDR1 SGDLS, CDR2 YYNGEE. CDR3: CASSVAPSGNTEAFF. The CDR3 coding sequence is TGTGCCAGCAGCGTAGCCCCATCGGGAAACACTGAAGCTTTCTTT. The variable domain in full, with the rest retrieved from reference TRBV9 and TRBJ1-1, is DSGVTQTPKHLITATGQRVTLRCSPRSGDLSVYWYQQSLDQGLQFLIQYYNGEERAKGNILERFSAQQFPDLHSELNLSSLELGDSALYFCASSVAPSGNTEAFFGQGTRLTVV.

CDR3 region: CASSPLGTGGYNEQFF. CDR3 in DNA: TGCGCCAGCAGCCCCTTGGGGACAGGGGGCTACAATGAGCAGTTCTTC. The chain has TRBV5-1 and TRBJ2-1, with 11 bases fitting TRBD1. Germline loops: CDR1 SGHRS, CDR2 YFSETQ. CDR3 length: 16 residues. V was pared by 4 bases and J by 3 bases, with 6 bases of the junction left unmatched.

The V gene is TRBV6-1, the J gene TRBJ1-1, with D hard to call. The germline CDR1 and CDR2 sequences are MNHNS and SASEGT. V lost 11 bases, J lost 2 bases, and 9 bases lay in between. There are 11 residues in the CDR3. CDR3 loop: CAAETNTEAFF. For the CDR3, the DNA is TGTGCCGCAGAAACAAACACTGAAGCTTTCTTT.

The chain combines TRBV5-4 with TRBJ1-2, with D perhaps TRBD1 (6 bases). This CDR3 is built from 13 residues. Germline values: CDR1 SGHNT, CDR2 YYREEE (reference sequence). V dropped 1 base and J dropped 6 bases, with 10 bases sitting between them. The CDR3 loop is CASSLTGGHGYTF. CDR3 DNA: TGTGCCAGCAGCTTGACGGGGGGCCATGGCTACACCTTC.

CDR3 DNA: TGTGCCAGCAGCCCGGGACAGGGGGCGCGAAAACTGTTTTTT. Its translation: CASSPGQGARKLFF. The chain joins TRBV6-5 to TRBJ1-4; 12 nucleotides align to TRBD1. The CDR3 consists of 14 residues. CDR1 MNHEY and CDR2 SVGAGI come from the germline V gene. V shed 6 bases, J shed 10 bases, and the junction held 6 bases outside the gene matches.

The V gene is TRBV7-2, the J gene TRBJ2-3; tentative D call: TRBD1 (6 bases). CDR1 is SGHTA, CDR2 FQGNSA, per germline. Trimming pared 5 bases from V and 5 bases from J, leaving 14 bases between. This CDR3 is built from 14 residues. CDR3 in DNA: TGTGCCAGCAGCCCGCAGGGGCGACGAGATACGCAGTATTTT. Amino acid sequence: CASSPQGRRDTQYF.

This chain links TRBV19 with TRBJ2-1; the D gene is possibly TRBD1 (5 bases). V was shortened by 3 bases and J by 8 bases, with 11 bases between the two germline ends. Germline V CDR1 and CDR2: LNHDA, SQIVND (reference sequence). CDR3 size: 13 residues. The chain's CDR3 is CASSIARAYEQFF. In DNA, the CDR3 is TGTGCCAGTAGTATTGCCAGGGCTTATGAGCAGTTCTTC. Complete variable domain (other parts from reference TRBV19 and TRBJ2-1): DGGITQSPKYLFRKEGQNVTLSCEQNLNHDAMYWYRQDPGQGLRLIYYSQIVNDFQKGDIAEGYSVSREKKESFPLTVTSAQKNPTAFYLCASSIARAYEQFFGPGTRLTVL.

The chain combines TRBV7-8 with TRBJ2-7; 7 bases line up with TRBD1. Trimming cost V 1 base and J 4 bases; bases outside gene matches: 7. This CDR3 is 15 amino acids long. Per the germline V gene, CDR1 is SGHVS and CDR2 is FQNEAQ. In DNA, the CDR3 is TGTGCCAGCAGCTTAGGTGGGCAGGGGGAGTACGAGCAGTACTTC. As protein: CASSLGGQGEYEQYF.

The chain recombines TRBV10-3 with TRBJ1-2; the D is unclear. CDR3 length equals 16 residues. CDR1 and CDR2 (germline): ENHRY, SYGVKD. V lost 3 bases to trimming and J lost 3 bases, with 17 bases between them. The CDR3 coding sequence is TGTGCCATCAGTGACCCCAGATTTGGGAGGGACTATGGCTACACCTTC. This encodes CAISDPRFGRDYGYTF.

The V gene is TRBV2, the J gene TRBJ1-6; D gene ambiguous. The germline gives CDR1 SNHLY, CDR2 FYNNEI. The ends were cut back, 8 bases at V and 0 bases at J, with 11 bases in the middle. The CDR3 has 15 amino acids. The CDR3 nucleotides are TGTGCCAGCTCAAGTTCGAGCTCCTATAATTCACCCCTCCACTTT. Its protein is CASSSSSSYNSPLHF.